This section outlines one T cell receptor beta chain sequence together with its context. These data originate in a study of control samples from healthy donors and cancer patients. Sequenced by immunoSEQ multiplex PCR; TCRdb stores in-frame clones only, minus some. The sample includes roughly 100,000 clones, just over 85% of them seen just once. The CDR3 loop spans 13 amino acids. V dropped 4 bases and J dropped 3 bases, with 11 bases sitting between them. Germline CDR1 reads SGDLS; CDR2 reads YYNGEE. V gene TRBV9 combines with J gene TRBJ2-7; TRBD1 might be the D (6 bases). Material: blood. The source is a man aged 25-40 years in good health. DNA of the CDR3: TGTGCCAGCAGCACCCACAGGGACTACGAGCAGTACTTC. Protein product: CASSTHRDYEQYF.